The T cell receptor beta chain described here comes from a study of monozygotic twins with inflammatory bowel disease. Total RNA amounting to roughly 3,400 ng went into each TCR library. Incorporation of UMIs carrying a 6-nucleotide sample barcode was performed by template switching. Both TCRalpha and TCRbeta cDNA were subjected to two nested PCRs lasting around 15 and 10 cycles. One entry per CDR3 protein, without DNA, is what TCRdb gives after re-calling the 5' RACE reads. The sample table includes around 150,000 distinct CDR3 sequences. What was sequenced was blood. This TCR came from a human donor with ulcerative colitis or Crohn's disease, or a healthy co-twin of an affected twin (not recorded which).

The CDR3 spells CASSLGTGIAKNIQYF. The chain uses TRBV12-3 or TRBV12-4 and TRBJ2-4; TCRdb indicates TRBD1, and absent DNA this call remains unverified. CDR3 length equals 16 residues.